Following are 12 T cell receptor beta chains from one sample sequenced in a study of regulatory T cells in long-lasting Graves disease (dated by TCRdb to 2020 to 2023). The label giving this sample's time point can be read as: persistent/refractory GD, antithyroid drugs over 5 years with positive TRAb. For both TCR sequencing and RNA sequencing, RNA was extracted from PBMCs in TRIzol. The library relied on multiplex PCR. TCRdb shows the sequencer as Illumina HiSeq 4000. iRepertoire HTBI primers and Arm-PCR amplification of CDR3 regions were used to construct TCR beta libraries. The raw public data were reprocessed by TCRdb itself: fastp quality trimming at Q25, MiXCR clonotype calling, in-frame beta chains only. Entries that share a CDR3 protein sequence are merged under the most common genes and DNA. The table for this sample lists about 460,000 distinct CDR3 sequences; roughly 22% of them were counted only once. Around 13% of the sample belongs to the ten largest clones.

The sample was peripheral blood mononuclear cells (PBMCs), taken when the disease was refractory, from a patient treated with antithyroid drugs. These receptors were collected from a female donor with Graves disease.

This clonotype was found many times. The chain is built from TRBV28 and TRBJ2-4, with 7 bases lining up with TRBD1. CDR3 length equals 15 residues. From germline, CDR1 is MDHEN and CDR2 SYDVKM. Trimming removed 5 bases from V and 8 bases from J; junction bases left unmatched: 12. CDR3 amino acids: CASSRQTGTLDIQYF. The CDR3, as DNA: TGTGCCAGCAGTCGCCAGACAGGGACGTTAGACATTCAGTACTTC.

This clonotype was picked up many times. The junction does not match germline at one end; this may be a read error. The chain links TRBV5-1 to TRBJ1-2; maybe TRBD1 (5 bases). The CDR3 length is 14 residues. Per germline, CDR1 SGHRS and CDR2 YFSETQ. CDR3 sequence: CASSGAGTEYGYTF. CDR3 coding DNA: TGTGCCAGCAGCGGAGCCGGGACGGAGTATGGCTACACCTTC. The variable domain in full, with the rest retrieved from reference TRBV5-1 and TRBJ1-2, is KAGVTQTPRYLIKTRGQQVTLSCSPISGHRSVSWYQQTPGQGLQFLFEYFSETQRNKGNFPGRFSGRQFSNSRSEMNVSTLELGDSALYLCASSGAGTEYGYTFGSGTRLTVV.

The gene calls are TRBV24-1 and TRBJ1-2; D gene unclear. V lost 3 bases, J lost 8 bases, and 12 bases lay in between. Germline-derived CDR1 and CDR2 are KGHDR and SFDVKD. The CDR3 has 13 amino acids. The CDR3 DNA sequence: TGTGCCACCAGTGATCGACCTATGGGCGGCTACACCTTC. Translation gives CATSDRPMGGYTF.

The chain has TRBV5-1 and TRBJ2-4; D might be TRBD1 (5 bases). This CDR3 spans 14 amino acids. Germline lookup yields CDR1 SGHRS and CDR2 YFSETQ. Between the trimmed V and J ends, which lost 7 bases and 4 bases, there was a span of 15 bases. The CDR3 sequence: CASPLLHRKNIQYF. The CDR3 DNA sequence: TGCGCCAGCCCGCTGTTACACAGGAAAAACATTCAGTACTTC.

This clonotype was recorded a few times. V gene TRBV30 combines with J gene TRBJ1-5; 11 bases align to TRBD1. Per germline, CDR1 GTSNPN and CDR2 SVGIG (reference sequence). This CDR3 region has 13 residues. With V trimmed by 3 bases and J by 7 bases, 2 bases remained unmatched. The CDR3 sequence: CAWSRTGGQPQHF. The CDR3 DNA reads as TGTGCCTGGAGCCGGACAGGGGGCCAGCCCCAGCATTTT.

About this clonotype: This could be a read error, since a much larger clone is one nucleotide away. The chain couples TRBV7-2 to TRBJ1-2; D is unclear. Trimming shortened V by 2 bases and J by 1 base, and 11 bases separated the two germline ends. The germline gives CDR1 SGHTA, CDR2 FQGNSA. The CDR3 spans 15 residues. The CDR3 sequence: CASSLQQTVNYGYTF. The CDR3 DNA is TGTGCCAGCAGCTTACAACAGACTGTTAACTATGGCTACACCTTC.

This clonotype was seen at least ten times. The chain joins TRBV2 to TRBJ1-5, with D possibly matching TRBD1 (6 bases). The CDR3 is 14 residues long. V lost 9 bases and J 3 bases, leaving 15 bases between the germline ends. Germline V gene data show CDR1 as SNHLY and CDR2 as FYNNEI. CDR3 sequence: CARGGAQSNQPQHF. The CDR3 DNA is TGTGCCAGAGGGGGGGCGCAATCCAATCAGCCCCAGCATTTT. The variable domain in full, with the rest retrieved from reference TRBV2 and TRBJ1-5, is EPEVTQTPSHQVTQMGQEVILRCVPISNHLYFYWYRQILGQKVEFLVSFYNNEISEKSEIFDDQFSVERPDGSNFTLKIRSTKLEDSAMYFCARGGAQSNQPQHFGDGTRLSIL.

This chain joins TRBV4-3 and TRBJ1-2; unclear D gene. CDR3 length: 15 amino acids. Trimming removed 0 bases from V and 0 bases from J, with 8 bases in between. Germline-derived CDR1 and CDR2 are LGHNA and YSLEER. CDR3 sequence: CASSQEGTANYGYTF. Here the CDR3 DNA reads TGCGCCAGCAGCCAAGAGGGCACAGCTAACTATGGCTACACCTTC.

A few counts support this clonotype. CDR3 nucleotides: TGCGCCAGCAGTGAGCTTGGAGGCTGGGACTATGGCTACACCTTC. As protein: CASSELGGWDYGYTF. The chain couples TRBV5-1 to TRBJ1-2; D remains ambiguous. Trimming took off 5 bases at V and 3 bases at J, with 17 bases between the two ends. The CDR3 covers 15 residues. In germline, CDR1 is SGHRS, CDR2 YFSETQ.

This clonotype was detected only a few times. The V call is TRBV28, the J call TRBJ1-2; the D is unclear. CDR3 length equals 15 residues. Germline CDR1 is MDHEN and CDR2 is SYDVKM. Trimming removed 7 bases at V and 0 bases at J, with 15 bases between. The CDR3, as DNA: TGTGCCAGCACACCCTTCGAGAGACCTAACTATGGCTACACCTTC. It yields the protein CASTPFERPNYGYTF.

The chain combines TRBV4-3 with TRBJ1-2; 7 bases fit TRBD1. There are 14 residues in the CDR3. Per the germline V gene, CDR1 is LGHNA and CDR2 is YSLEER. V was pared by 4 bases and J by 7 bases, with 9 bases of the junction left unmatched. CDR3 amino acids: CASSPADRVGGYTF. DNA for the CDR3: TGCGCCAGCAGCCCCGCCGACAGGGTGGGTGGCTACACCTTC.

Only a few counts were recorded for this clonotype. The CDR3 spells CASSLKTGAGNTIYF. CDR3 sequence (DNA): TGTGCCAGCAGCTTAAAGACAGGGGCTGGAAACACCATATATTTT. This chain connects TRBV7-2 to TRBJ1-3; 8 nucleotides match TRBD1. The CDR3 totals 15 residues. Germline V gene sequence: CDR1 SGHTA, CDR2 FQGNSA. Trimming cost V 2 bases and J 2 bases; bases outside gene matches: 2.